This is a list of T cell receptor beta chains from one sample in a study of shared clonotypes between healthy human individuals. The protocol was immunoSEQ multiplex PCR, while the TCRdb copy is restricted to in-frame clones and leaves out a portion. This sample has over 2 million clones; around 92% occur once, and the top ten carry 0.3% to 0.4%. The sample consisted of naive CD4+ T cells from PBMCs. The receptors originated from a man between 18 and 35 years old in good health. Some clones in this sample may be carry-over from other donors' samples. The CDR3 runs from the conserved cysteine through the conserved F or W.

v_call	j_call	cdr3_aa
TRBV7-6	TRBJ2-7	CASSPKRVPSYEQYF
TRBV5-1	TRBJ2-7	CASSLPAYEQYF
TRBV20-1	TRBJ2-1	CSALWNEQFF
TRBV10-2	TRBJ1-6	CASSSFGQTINSPLHF
TRBV19	TRBJ2-1	CASSIRVRGMAYNEQFF
TRBV10-1	TRBJ2-3	CASSGTDTDTQYF
TRBV5-4	TRBJ1-2	CASSLTGGGGYTF
TRBV28	TRBJ2-7	CASSPLKQGSYEQYF
TRBV7-8	TRBJ1-2	CASSFITGGDGYGYTF
TRBV7-2	TRBJ2-3	CASGGALGPDTQYF
TRBV29-1	TRBJ2-1	CSALGLAGSYNEQFF
TRBV6-1	TRBJ2-7	CASSEALVAGVYEQYF
TRBV5-4	TRBJ2-7	CASSLRTGRVEQYF
TRBV4-1	TRBJ1-4	CASSPWGLNEKLFF
TRBV21-1	TRBJ2-1	CASSKRVGRVDNEQFF
TRBV19	TRBJ1-5	CASSALLAAEGGKQPQHF
TRBV4-3	TRBJ2-3	CASSQDLGQGGDTQYF
TRBV6-6	TRBJ1-1	CASSYMTGAIAEAFF
TRBV5-1	TRBJ2-3	CASSLPTTGGLPTDTQYF
TRBV10-3	TRBJ1-2	CAISESTGKRGYTF
TRBV14	TRBJ1-2	CASSQDRNYGYTF
TRBV7-2	TRBJ2-3	CASSFQSSSTDTQYF
TRBV5-1	TRBJ2-5	CASSRASVETQYF
TRBV5-6	TRBJ2-1	CASSLGAAYNEQFF
TRBV10-2	TRBJ2-1	CASSEKTGTSVDEQFF
TRBV6-5	TRBJ2-5	CASSRSGQETQYF
TRBV6-5	TRBJ1-2	CASRDKGNYGYTF
TRBV7-3	TRBJ2-1	CASSGSPNNEQFF
TRBV4-2	TRBJ2-7	CASSQDWTGAGVRQYF
TRBV5-6	TRBJ2-3	CASNQGPSLTDTQYF
TRBV6-1	TRBJ2-1	CASSSTSGLRNEQFF
TRBV6-6	TRBJ2-5	CATKPGRGFQETQYF
TRBV19	TRBJ2-5	CASSIGGRHQETQYF
TRBV5-4	TRBJ2-7	CASSPGTIRAYEQYF
TRBV20-1	TRBJ2-1	CSASYSAEQFF
TRBV2	TRBJ2-3	CASSLLDTQYF
TRBV28	TRBJ2-6	CASSLIPLWADSGANVLTF
TRBV7-2	TRBJ2-7	CASSPGLAGAEQYF
TRBV2	TRBJ2-3	CASRGQGTDTQYF
TRBV6-5	TRBJ1-2	CASSYRDRGQGGYTF
TRBV30	TRBJ2-1	CAHTEAGDNEQFF
TRBV29-1	TRBJ2-1	CSVARVRTYNEQFF